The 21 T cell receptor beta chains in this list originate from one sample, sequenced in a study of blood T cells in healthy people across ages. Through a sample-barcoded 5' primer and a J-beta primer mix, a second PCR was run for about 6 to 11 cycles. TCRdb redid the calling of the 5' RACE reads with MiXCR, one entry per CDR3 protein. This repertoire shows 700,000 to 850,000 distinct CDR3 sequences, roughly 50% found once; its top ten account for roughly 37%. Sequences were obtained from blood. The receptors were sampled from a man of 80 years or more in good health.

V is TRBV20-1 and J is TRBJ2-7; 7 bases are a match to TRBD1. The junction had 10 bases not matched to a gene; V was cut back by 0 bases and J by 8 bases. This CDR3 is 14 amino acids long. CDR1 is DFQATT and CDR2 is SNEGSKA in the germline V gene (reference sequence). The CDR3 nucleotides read TGCAGTGCTAGAGATGACAGGGTACACGACAAGCAGTACTTC. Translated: CSARDDRVHDKQYF.

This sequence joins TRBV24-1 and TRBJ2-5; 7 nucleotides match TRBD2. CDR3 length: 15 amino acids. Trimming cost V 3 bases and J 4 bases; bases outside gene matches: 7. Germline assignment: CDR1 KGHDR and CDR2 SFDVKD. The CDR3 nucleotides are TGTGCCACCAGTGATGAGGCGGGGAGGGGAGAGACCCAGTACTTC. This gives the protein CATSDEAGRGETQYF.

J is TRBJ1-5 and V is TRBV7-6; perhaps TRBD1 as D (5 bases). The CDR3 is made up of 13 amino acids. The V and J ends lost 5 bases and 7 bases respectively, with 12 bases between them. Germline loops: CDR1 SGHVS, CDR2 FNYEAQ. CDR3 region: CASSARDLQPQHF. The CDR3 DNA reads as TGTGCCAGCAGCGCCAGGGATTTACAGCCCCAGCATTTT.

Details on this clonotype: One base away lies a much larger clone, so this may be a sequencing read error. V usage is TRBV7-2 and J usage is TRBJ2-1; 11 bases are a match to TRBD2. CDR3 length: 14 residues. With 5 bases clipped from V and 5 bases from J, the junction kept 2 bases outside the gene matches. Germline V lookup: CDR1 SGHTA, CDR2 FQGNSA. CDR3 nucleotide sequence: TGTGCCAGCAGCGCTAGCGGGAGGCACAATGAGCAGTTCTTC. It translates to CASSASGRHNEQFF.

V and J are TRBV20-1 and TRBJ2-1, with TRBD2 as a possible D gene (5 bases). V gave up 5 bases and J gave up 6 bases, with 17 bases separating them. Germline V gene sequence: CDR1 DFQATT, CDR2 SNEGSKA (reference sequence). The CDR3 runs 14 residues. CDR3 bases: TGCAGTGCTCAAACGGGAACGGGTATCAATGAGCAGTTCTTC. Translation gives CSAQTGTGINEQFF.

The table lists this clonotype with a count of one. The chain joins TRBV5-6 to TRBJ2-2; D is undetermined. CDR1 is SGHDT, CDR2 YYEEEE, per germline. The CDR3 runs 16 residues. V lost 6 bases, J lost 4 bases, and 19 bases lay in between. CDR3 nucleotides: TGTGCCAGCAACGTCAGAACGTTTCGCGGCACCGGGGAGCTGTTTTTT. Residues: CASNVRTFRGTGELFF.

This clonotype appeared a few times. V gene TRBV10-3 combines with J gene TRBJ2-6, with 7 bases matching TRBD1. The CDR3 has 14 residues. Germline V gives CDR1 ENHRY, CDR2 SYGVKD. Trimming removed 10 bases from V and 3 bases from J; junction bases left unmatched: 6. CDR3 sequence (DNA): TGTGCCAGTATAAGGGGGCTTGGGGCCAACGTCCTGACTTTC. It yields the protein CASIRGLGANVLTF.

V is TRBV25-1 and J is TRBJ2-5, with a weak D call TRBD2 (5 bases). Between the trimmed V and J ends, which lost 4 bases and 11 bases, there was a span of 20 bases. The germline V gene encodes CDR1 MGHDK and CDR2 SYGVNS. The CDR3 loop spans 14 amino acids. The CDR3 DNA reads TGTGCCAGCAGTGTTGGCGGGCAGGTGTGGGAGCAGTACTTC. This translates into CASSVGGQVWEQYF.

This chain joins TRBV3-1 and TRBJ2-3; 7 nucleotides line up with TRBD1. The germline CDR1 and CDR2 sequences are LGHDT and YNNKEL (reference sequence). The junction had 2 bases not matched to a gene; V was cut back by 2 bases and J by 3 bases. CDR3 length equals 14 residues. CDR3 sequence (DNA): TGTGCCAGCAGCCAAAGGGGACAGACAGATACGCAGTATTTT. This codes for CASSQRGQTDTQYF.

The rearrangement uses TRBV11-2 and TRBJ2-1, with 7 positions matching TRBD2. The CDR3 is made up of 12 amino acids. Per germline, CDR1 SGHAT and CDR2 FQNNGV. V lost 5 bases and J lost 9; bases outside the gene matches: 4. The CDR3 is CASSLGGVEQFF. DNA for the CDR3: TGTGCCAGCAGCCTGGGGGGGGTTGAGCAGTTCTTC.

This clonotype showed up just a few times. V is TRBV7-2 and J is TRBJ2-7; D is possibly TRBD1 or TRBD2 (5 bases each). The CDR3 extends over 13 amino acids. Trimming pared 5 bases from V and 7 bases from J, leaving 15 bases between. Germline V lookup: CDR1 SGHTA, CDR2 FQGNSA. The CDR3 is CASSNTGDREQYF. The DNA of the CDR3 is TGTGCCAGCAGCAATACCGGGGACCGGGAGCAGTACTTC.

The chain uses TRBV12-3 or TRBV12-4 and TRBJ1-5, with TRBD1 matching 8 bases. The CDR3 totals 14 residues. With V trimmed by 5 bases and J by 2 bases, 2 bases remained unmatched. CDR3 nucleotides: TGTGCCAGCAGTCAGACAGGGGGCAATCAGCCCCAGCATTTT. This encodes CASSQTGGNQPQHF.

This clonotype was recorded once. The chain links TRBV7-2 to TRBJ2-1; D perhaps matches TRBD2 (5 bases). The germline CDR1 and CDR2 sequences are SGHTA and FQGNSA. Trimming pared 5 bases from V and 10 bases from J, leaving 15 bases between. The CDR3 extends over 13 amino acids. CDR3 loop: CASSLSGSVEQFF. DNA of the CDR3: TGTGCCAGCAGCCTAAGCGGTAGCGTGGAGCAGTTCTTC.

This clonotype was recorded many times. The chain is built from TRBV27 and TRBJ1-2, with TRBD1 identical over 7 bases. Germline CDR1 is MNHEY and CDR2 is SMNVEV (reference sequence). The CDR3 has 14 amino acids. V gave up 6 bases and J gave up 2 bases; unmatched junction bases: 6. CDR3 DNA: TGTGCCAGCAGCGAGACAGGGATGAACTATGGCTACACCTTC. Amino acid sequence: CASSETGMNYGYTF.

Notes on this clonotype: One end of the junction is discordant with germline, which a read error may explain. The CDR3 DNA sequence: TGTGCCAGCGGTTACGGGGGCTACGAGCAGTACTTC. Protein: CASGYGGYEQYF. The chain has TRBV6-5 and TRBJ2-4; perhaps TRBD2 as D (6 bases). The tail of the sequence fits TRBJ2-7 better, so the J call may be wrong. This CDR3 is built from 12 residues. Germline V gene lookup returns CDR1 MNHEY and CDR2 SVGAGI.

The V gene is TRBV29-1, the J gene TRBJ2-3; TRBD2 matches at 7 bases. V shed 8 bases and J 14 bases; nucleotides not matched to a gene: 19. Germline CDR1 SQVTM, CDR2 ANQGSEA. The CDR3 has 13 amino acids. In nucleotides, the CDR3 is TGCAGCACGGATGGGCCTTCGGGGGGATACGCGTATTTT. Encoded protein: CSTDGPSGGYAYF.

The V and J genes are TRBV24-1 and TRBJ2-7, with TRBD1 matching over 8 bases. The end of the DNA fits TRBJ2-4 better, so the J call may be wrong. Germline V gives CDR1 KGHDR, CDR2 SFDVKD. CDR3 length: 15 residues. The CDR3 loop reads CATSDRDRAKNIQYF. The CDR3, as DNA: TGTGCCACCAGTGACAGGGACAGGGCCAAAAACATTCAGTACTTC.

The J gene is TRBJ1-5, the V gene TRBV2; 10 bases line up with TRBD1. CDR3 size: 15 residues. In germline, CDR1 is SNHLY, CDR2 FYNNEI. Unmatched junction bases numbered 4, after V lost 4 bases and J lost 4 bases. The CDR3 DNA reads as TGTGCCAGCAGTGCCGGACAGGGGGGTAATCAGCCCCAGCATTTT. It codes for CASSAGQGGNQPQHF. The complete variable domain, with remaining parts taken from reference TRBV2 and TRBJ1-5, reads EPEVTQTPSHQVTQMGQEVILRCVPISNHLYFYWYRQILGQKVEFLVSFYNNEISEKSEIFDDQFSVERPDGSNFTLKIRSTKLEDSAMYFCASSAGQGGNQPQHFGDGTRLSIL.

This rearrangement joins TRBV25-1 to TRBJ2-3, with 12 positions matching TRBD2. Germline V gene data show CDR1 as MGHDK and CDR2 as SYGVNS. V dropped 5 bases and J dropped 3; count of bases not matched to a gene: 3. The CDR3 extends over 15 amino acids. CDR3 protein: CASSRTSGNTDTQYF. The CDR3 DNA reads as TGTGCCAGCAGTAGGACTAGCGGGAATACAGATACGCAGTATTTT.

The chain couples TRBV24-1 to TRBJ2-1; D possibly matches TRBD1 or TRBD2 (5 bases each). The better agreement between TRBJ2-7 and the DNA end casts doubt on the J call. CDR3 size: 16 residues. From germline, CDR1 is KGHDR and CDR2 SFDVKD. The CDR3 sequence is CATSDSGRSSYNEQYF. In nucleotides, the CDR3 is TGTGCCACCAGTGATTCGGGACGGAGCTCCTACAATGAGCAGTACTTC.

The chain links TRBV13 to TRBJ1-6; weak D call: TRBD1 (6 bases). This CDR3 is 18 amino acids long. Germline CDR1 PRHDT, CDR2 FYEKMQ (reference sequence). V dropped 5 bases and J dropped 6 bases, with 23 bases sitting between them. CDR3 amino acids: CASSGTGRAAFSNSPLHF. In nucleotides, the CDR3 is TGTGCCAGCAGCGGAACAGGGAGGGCCGCCTTTTCTAATTCACCCCTCCACTTT.